This is a list of T cell receptor beta chains from one sample in a study of blood T cell repertoires in COVID-19. Libraries were prepared by immunoSEQ multiplex PCR; TCRdb keeps only in-frame clonotypes and omits some of them. The table has 250,000 to 350,000 clones, around 90% seen once; the top ten hold 2.5% to 3%. The sample consisted of PBMCs or T cells enriched from blood (not recorded which). The receptors come from a woman in her 50s who had recovered from COVID-19. Both conserved end residues are part of each CDR3. Fields, in order: clone size, D gene, J gene, V gene, CDR3 protein, CDR3 DNA. The D gene is left open where the match is weak. Size is stated for part of the rows, as once, few or many counts, or as a class when the clone is expanded.

clone size: NA; D gene: NA; J gene: TRBJ2-3; V gene: TRBV4-3; CDR3 protein: CASSTDRRDTQYF; CDR3 DNA: TGCGCCAGCAGCACAGACAGGCGCGATACGCAGTATTTT
clone size: NA; D gene: NA; J gene: TRBJ2-6; V gene: TRBV27; CDR3 protein: CASSLERAGANVLTF; CDR3 DNA: TGTGCCAGCAGTTTGGAGAGGGCTGGGGCCAACGTCCTGACTTTC
clone size: NA; D gene: TRBD2; J gene: TRBJ2-7; V gene: TRBV28; CDR3 protein: CASPPLGLAGVREQYF; CDR3 DNA: TGTGCCAGCCCACCTCTCGGACTAGCGGGAGTGCGAGAGCAGTACTTC
clone size: NA; D gene: TRBD1; J gene: TRBJ1-2; V gene: TRBV28; CDR3 protein: CASSLGGQIYGYTF; CDR3 DNA: TGTGCCAGCAGTTTAGGGGGACAGATCTATGGCTACACCTTC
clone size: NA; D gene: NA; J gene: TRBJ2-7; V gene: TRBV5-4; CDR3 protein: CASSLGAPGSYEQYF; CDR3 DNA: TGTGCCAGCAGCTTGGGGGCCCCCGGGAGCTACGAGCAGTACTTC
clone size: NA; D gene: TRBD1; J gene: TRBJ1-1; V gene: TRBV5-1; CDR3 protein: CASSVGQSNTEAFF; CDR3 DNA: TGCGCCAGCAGTGTGGGACAGTCGAACACTGAAGCTTTCTTT
clone size: NA; D gene: NA; J gene: TRBJ2-1; V gene: TRBV20-1; CDR3 protein: CSASQYNEQFF; CDR3 DNA: TGCAGTGCTAGTCAGTACAATGAGCAGTTCTTC
clone size: NA; D gene: NA; J gene: TRBJ2-5; V gene: TRBV18; CDR3 protein: CASSPPSLGRETQYF; CDR3 DNA: TGTGCCAGCTCACCACCTTCCCTTGGCCGAGAGACCCAGTACTTC
clone size: few; D gene: NA; J gene: TRBJ1-6; V gene: TRBV5-5; CDR3 protein: CASSIGQLTARSPLHF; CDR3 DNA: TGTGCCAGCAGCATCGGACAGCTTACGGCAAGGTCACCCCTCCACTTT
clone size: NA; D gene: NA; J gene: TRBJ2-6; V gene: TRBV30; CDR3 protein: CASTSGANVLTF; CDR3 DNA: TGTGCCTCTACTTCCGGGGCCAACGTCCTGACTTTC
clone size: NA; D gene: TRBD1; J gene: TRBJ1-1; V gene: TRBV7-2; CDR3 protein: CASRDRGPTEAFF; CDR3 DNA: TGTGCCAGCAGGGACAGGGGGCCCACTGAAGCTTTCTTT
clone size: NA; D gene: TRBD2; J gene: TRBJ2-3; V gene: TRBV19; CDR3 protein: CASSSQTSGSYTQYF; CDR3 DNA: TGTGCCAGTAGTTCCCAGACTAGCGGGAGTTATACGCAGTATTTT
clone size: NA; D gene: TRBD2; J gene: TRBJ2-1; V gene: TRBV27; CDR3 protein: CASSPLGSGDYNEQFF; CDR3 DNA: TGTGCCAGCAGTCCACTCGGGAGCGGGGACTACAATGAGCAGTTCTTC
clone size: NA; D gene: NA; J gene: TRBJ1-1; V gene: TRBV28; CDR3 protein: CASTSVGQITEAFF; CDR3 DNA: TGTGCCAGCACCTCCGTGGGACAAATCACTGAAGCTTTCTTT
clone size: NA; D gene: NA; J gene: TRBJ1-1; V gene: TRBV28; CDR3 protein: CASSLWGPLGAFF; CDR3 DNA: TGTGCCAGCAGTTTATGGGGGCCCCTGGGAGCTTTCTTT
clone size: NA; D gene: TRBD2; J gene: TRBJ2-1; V gene: TRBV9; CDR3 protein: CASSASGNSYNEQFF; CDR3 DNA: TGTGCCAGCAGCGCTAGCGGGAACTCCTACAATGAGCAGTTCTTC
clone size: NA; D gene: NA; J gene: TRBJ1-5; V gene: TRBV28; CDR3 protein: CASSLIPAGGQPQHF; CDR3 DNA: TGTGCCAGCAGTTTAATCCCGGCCGGGGGTCAGCCCCAGCATTTT
clone size: NA; D gene: TRBD2; J gene: TRBJ2-7; V gene: TRBV13; CDR3 protein: CASSLGLLAGGIYEQYF; CDR3 DNA: TGTGCCAGCAGCTTAGGCCTTTTAGCGGGAGGGATCTACGAGCAGTACTTC
clone size: NA; D gene: TRBD2; J gene: TRBJ2-3; V gene: TRBV7-9; CDR3 protein: CASSFDRTGLALDTQYF; CDR3 DNA: TGTGCCAGCAGCTTTGACAGGACGGGACTAGCGCTAGATACGCAGTATTTT
clone size: NA; D gene: TRBD2; J gene: TRBJ2-1; V gene: TRBV4-1; CDR3 protein: CASSQGRPLAGLNEQFF; CDR3 DNA: TGCGCCAGCAGCCAAGGAAGACCCCTAGCGGGACTCAATGAGCAGTTCTTC
clone size: NA; D gene: NA; J gene: TRBJ1-6; V gene: TRBV2; CDR3 protein: CASSEAGLDSPLHF; CDR3 DNA: TGTGCCAGCAGTGAGGCAGGGTTAGATTCACCCCTCCACTTT
clone size: NA; D gene: NA; J gene: TRBJ2-7; V gene: TRBV3-1/TRBV3-2; CDR3 protein: CASFHSTTYEQYF; CDR3 DNA: TGTGCCAGCTTCCACTCAACCACCTACGAGCAGTACTTC
clone size: NA; D gene: NA; J gene: TRBJ2-2; V gene: TRBV7-2; CDR3 protein: CASSEYNTGELFF; CDR3 DNA: TGTGCCAGCAGCGAGTATAACACCGGGGAGCTGTTTTTT
clone size: NA; D gene: TRBD2; J gene: TRBJ2-7; V gene: TRBV27; CDR3 protein: CASSGGYEQYF; CDR3 DNA: TGTGCCAGCTCGGGAGGCTACGAGCAGTACTTC
clone size: NA; D gene: NA; J gene: TRBJ1-6; V gene: TRBV27; CDR3 protein: CASSFGGSPLHF; CDR3 DNA: TGTGCCAGCAGTTTCGGTGGTTCACCCCTCCACTTT
clone size: NA; D gene: NA; J gene: TRBJ2-7; V gene: TRBV7-9; CDR3 protein: CASTPPPRSGTYEQYF; CDR3 DNA: TGTGCCAGCACCCCCCCTCCTCGTAGCGGAACCTACGAGCAGTACTTC
clone size: NA; D gene: TRBD2; J gene: TRBJ2-7; V gene: TRBV28; CDR3 protein: CASRAGVSYEQYF; CDR3 DNA: TGTGCCAGCAGAGCGGGAGTATCGTACGAGCAGTACTTC
clone size: NA; D gene: NA; J gene: TRBJ2-7; V gene: TRBV5-5; CDR3 protein: CASASFEDYYEQYF; CDR3 DNA: TGTGCCAGCGCATCGTTTGAGGACTACTACGAGCAGTACTTC
clone size: NA; D gene: NA; J gene: TRBJ1-5; V gene: TRBV19; CDR3 protein: CASIQDLYSNQPQHF; CDR3 DNA: TGTGCCAGTATCCAGGATCTGTATAGCAATCAGCCCCAGCATTTT
clone size: NA; D gene: NA; J gene: TRBJ1-2; V gene: TRBV2; CDR3 protein: CASSPGGGYTF; CDR3 DNA: TGTGCCAGCAGTCCGGGAGGCGGCTACACCTTC